The T cell receptor (beta chain) described here comes from a study of blood T cell repertoires in COVID-19. For the study at large: The samples span acute and convalescent COVID-19 from the United States, Italy and Spain. The cDNA or gDNA used as material had been derived from T cells, B-cell-depleted T cells, or PBMCs.

This CDR3 comprises 15 residues. Original methodology: Reference gene primer amplification in the assay estimated nucleated cell counts. Measured with immunoSEQ multiplex PCR; TCRdb has only the in-frame clones, and not every one. The V and J calls and clone size come from that table; D and trimming were worked out from the DNA. The table lists about 97,000 clones, 87% of them singletons. The sample taken for sequencing was peripheral blood. This TCR came from a man between 50 and 59 years old with active COVID-19. The gene calls are TRBV21-1 and TRBJ1-5; TRBD1, the table's D call, was not compared with the DNA. TRBV21-1 is recorded as a pseudogene. CDR3 sequence: CASGHRGSPCQPQHF. The CDR3 nucleotides are TGTGCCAGCGGTCACAGGGGCTCCCCATGTCAGCCCCAGCATTTT.